A selection of T cell receptor beta chains follows, all from one sample in a study of breast tumors, draining lymph nodes, adjacent tissues. TCRdb itself ran the multiplex PCR reads through MiXCR, one entry per CDR3 protein. The data show tens of thousands of distinct CDR3 sequences, roughly 30% seen once. Sequenced input: axillary lymph node tissue. These TCRs come from a female donor with breast cancer. Some clones in this sample may be carry-over from other donors' samples. Each CDR3 is given with its conserved first and last residue. A D gene is named only where the DNA matches it firmly. A row's size may be missing; if present it is once, few, many or a size class.

d_call | j_call | v_call | clone_size | cdr3_length | cdr3_nt | cdr3_aa
. | TRBJ2-7 | TRBV6-1 | . | 14 | TGTGCCAGCACCCCGGGACAAACCTACTACGAGCAGTACTTC | CASTPGQTYYEQYF
TRBD1 | TRBJ1-2 | TRBV5-1 | once | 14 | TGCGCCAGCAGCCAGGGACAGTCAAATTGGGGCTACACCTTC | CASSQGQSNWGYTF
. | TRBJ2-1 | TRBV20-1 | many | 16 | TGCAGTGCTATTGGGGTTCCCCCCGAATCCTACAATGAGCAGTTCTTC | CSAIGVPPESYNEQFF
. | TRBJ1-3 | TRBV28 | many | 13 | TGTGCCAGCAGTTTACGGCTTGGAAACACCATATATTTT | CASSLRLGNTIYF
. | TRBJ2-7 | TRBV10-1 | many | 14 | TGCGCCAGCAGTGAGGGCGGCCGCTCCTACGAGCAGTACTTC | CASSEGGRSYEQYF
TRBD1 | TRBJ2-7 | TRBV20-1 | . | 14 | TGCAGTGCTAGAGTGAGGCAGGGGGCGTACGAGCAGTACTTC | CSARVRQGAYEQYF
TRBD1 | TRBJ1-1 | TRBV7-6 | many | 14 | TGTGCCAGCAGCACCCGACAGGGCGACACTGAAGCTTTCTTT | CASSTRQGDTEAFF
. | TRBJ2-2 | TRBV4-2 | many | 14 | TGTGCCAGCAGCCAAGGGGGGGTTCACGGGGAGCTGTTTTTT | CASSQGGVHGELFF
. | TRBJ2-5 | TRBV30 | many | 13 | TGTGCCTGGAGTCAGGGAGGGGGAGAGACCCAGTACTTC | CAWSQGGGETQYF
TRBD2 | TRBJ2-7 | TRBV7-2 | many | 15 | TGTGCCAGCAGCTTAGTGACTAGCGGGAGGGGCGAGCAGTACTTC | CASSLVTSGRGEQYF
TRBD1 | TRBJ1-2 | TRBV7-8 | once | 14 | TGTGCCAGCAGCGTGGACAGGGCTTCCTATAGCTACACCTTC | CASSVDRASYSYTF
. | TRBJ2-7 | TRBV5-1 | many | 14 | TGCGCCAGCCGGGTGGGGGCAGGGGAAAACGAGCAGTACTTC | CASRVGAGENEQYF
TRBD1 | TRBJ1-6 | TRBV7-9 | . | 16 | TGTGCCAGCAGCTCGCAGAACGGGACAGGGACTTCACCCCTCCACTTT | CASSSQNGTGTSPLHF
. | TRBJ1-5 | TRBV19 | many | 13 | TGTGCCAGTAGTATCACAGTAAATCAGCCCCAGCATTTT | CASSITVNQPQHF
. | TRBJ1-1 | TRBV20-1 | many | 13 | TGCAGTGCTAGTTGGGGGAAGGGCACTGAAGCTTTCTTT | CSASWGKGTEAFF
TRBD1 | TRBJ1-6 | TRBV12-3/TRBV12-4 | many | 14 | TGTGCCACCCAACAGGGGGCAAGAAATTCACCCCTCCACTTT | CATQQGARNSPLHF
. | TRBJ2-7 | TRBV20-1 | . | 13 | TGCAGTGCCAGCTCACCATACACCTACGAGCAGTACTTC | CSASSPYTYEQYF
. | TRBJ1-5 | TRBV6-2/TRBV6-3 | many | 14 | TGTGCCGCGACAACAGGATGGAGTAATCAGCCCCAGCATTTT | CAATTGWSNQPQHF
TRBD2 | TRBJ2-1 | TRBV11-3 | many | 15 | TGTGCCAGCAGCCCCCTGGCGGGAGGGCCCAATGAGCAGTTCTTC | CASSPLAGGPNEQFF
. | TRBJ2-2 | TRBV7-9 | many | 15 | TGTGCCAGCAGGCACACTAGCAGAAACACCGGGGAGCTGTTTTTT | CASRHTSRNTGELFF
TRBD1 | TRBJ2-7 | TRBV24-1 | once | 13 | TGTGCCATCAGCAAGACAGGGGGCGGCGAGCAGTACTTC | CAISKTGGGEQYF
. | TRBJ2-3 | TRBV6-1 | . | 14 | TGTGCCAGCTCATGGGGGGCTGTGACAGATACGCAGTATTTT | CASSWGAVTDTQYF